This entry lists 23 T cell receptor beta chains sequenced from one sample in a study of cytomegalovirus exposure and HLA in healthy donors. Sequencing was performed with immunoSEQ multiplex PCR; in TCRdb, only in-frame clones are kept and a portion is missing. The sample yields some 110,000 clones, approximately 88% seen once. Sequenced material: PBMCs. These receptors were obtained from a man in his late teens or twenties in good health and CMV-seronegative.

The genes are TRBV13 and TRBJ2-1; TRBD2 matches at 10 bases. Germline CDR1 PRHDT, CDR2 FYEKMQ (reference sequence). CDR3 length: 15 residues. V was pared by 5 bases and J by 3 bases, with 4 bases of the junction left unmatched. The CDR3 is CASSPGLADYNEQFF. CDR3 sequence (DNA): TGTGCCAGCAGCCCAGGACTAGCGGACTACAATGAGCAGTTCTTC. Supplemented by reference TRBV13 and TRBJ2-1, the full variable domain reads AAGVIQSPRHLIKEKRETATLKCYPIPRHDTVYWYQQGPGQDPQFLISFYEKMQSDKGSIPDRFSAQQFSDYHSELNMSSLELGDSALYFCASSPGLADYNEQFFGPGTRLTVL.

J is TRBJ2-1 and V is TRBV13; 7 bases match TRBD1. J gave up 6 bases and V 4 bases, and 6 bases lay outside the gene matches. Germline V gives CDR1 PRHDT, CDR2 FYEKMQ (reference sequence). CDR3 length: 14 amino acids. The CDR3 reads CASSWDRSFNEQFF. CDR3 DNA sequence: TGTGCCAGCAGCTGGGACAGAAGTTTCAATGAGCAGTTCTTC.

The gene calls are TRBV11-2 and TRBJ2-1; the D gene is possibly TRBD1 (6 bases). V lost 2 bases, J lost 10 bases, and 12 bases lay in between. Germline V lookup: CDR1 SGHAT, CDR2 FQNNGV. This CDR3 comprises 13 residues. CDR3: CASSLSSRGEQFF. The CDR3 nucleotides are TGTGCCAGCAGCTTATCCTCGAGGGGGGAGCAGTTCTTC.

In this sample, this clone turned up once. The CDR3 nucleotides are TGTGCCAGCAGCTATGGGACAGTGAATCAGCCCCAGCATTTT. The encoded protein is CASSYGTVNQPQHF. V and J are TRBV28 and TRBJ1-5, with 7 bases fitting TRBD1. CDR3 length equals 14 residues. Germline V lookup: CDR1 MDHEN, CDR2 SYDVKM. V gave up 6 bases and J gave up 4 bases; unmatched junction bases: 6.

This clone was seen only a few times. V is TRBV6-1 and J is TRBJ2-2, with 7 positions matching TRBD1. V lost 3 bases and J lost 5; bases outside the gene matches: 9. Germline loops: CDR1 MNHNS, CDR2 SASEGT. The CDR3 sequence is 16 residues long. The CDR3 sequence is CASSDDYRGRTGELFF. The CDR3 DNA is TGTGCCAGCAGTGACGATTACAGGGGAAGGACCGGGGAGCTGTTTTTT.

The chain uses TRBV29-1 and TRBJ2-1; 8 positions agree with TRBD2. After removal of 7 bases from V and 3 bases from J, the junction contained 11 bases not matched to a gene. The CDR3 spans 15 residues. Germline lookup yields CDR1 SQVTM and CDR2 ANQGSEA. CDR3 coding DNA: TGCAGCGCAACACCGGGACTAGGGCTCTACAATGAGCAGTTCTTC. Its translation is CSATPGLGLYNEQFF.

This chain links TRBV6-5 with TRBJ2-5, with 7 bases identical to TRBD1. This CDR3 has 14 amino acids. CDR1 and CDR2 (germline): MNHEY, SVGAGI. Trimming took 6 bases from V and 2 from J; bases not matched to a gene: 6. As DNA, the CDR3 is TGTGCCAGCAGCCTAAACAGGGGTCAAGAGACCCAGTACTTC. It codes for CASSLNRGQETQYF.

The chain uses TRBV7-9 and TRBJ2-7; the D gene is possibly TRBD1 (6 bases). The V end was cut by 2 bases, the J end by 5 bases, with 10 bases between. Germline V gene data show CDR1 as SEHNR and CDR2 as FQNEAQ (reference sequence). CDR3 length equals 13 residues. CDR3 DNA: TGTGCCAGCAGCTTAACCCCAGGGGACGAGCAGTACTTC. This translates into CASSLTPGDEQYF.

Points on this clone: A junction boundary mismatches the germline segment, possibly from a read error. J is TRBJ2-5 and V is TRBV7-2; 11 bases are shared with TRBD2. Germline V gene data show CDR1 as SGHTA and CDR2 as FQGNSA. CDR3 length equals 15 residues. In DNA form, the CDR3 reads TGTGCCAGCAGCGTAGCGGGGGGGTACGGTGAGACCCAGTACTTC. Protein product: CASSVAGGYGETQYF.

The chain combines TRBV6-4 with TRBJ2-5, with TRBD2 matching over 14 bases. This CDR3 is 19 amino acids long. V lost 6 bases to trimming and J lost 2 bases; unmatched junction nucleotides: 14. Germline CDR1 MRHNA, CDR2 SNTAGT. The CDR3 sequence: CASRESGLAGVSIQETQYF. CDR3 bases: TGTGCCAGCAGAGAATCGGGACTAGCGGGAGTGTCAATACAAGAGACCCAGTACTTC.

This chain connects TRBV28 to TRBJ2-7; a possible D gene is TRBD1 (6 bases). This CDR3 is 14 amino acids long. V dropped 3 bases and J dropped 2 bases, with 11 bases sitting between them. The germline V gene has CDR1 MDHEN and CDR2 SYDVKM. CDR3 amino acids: CASSFPRGPYEQYF. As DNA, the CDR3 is TGTGCCAGCAGTTTTCCCAGGGGCCCCTACGAGCAGTACTTC. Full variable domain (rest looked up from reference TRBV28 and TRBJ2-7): DVKVTQSSRYLVKRTGEKVFLECVQDMDHENMFWYRQDPGLGLRLIYFSYDVKMKEKGDIPEGYSVSREKKERFSLILESASTNQTSMYLCASSFPRGPYEQYFGPGTRLTVT.

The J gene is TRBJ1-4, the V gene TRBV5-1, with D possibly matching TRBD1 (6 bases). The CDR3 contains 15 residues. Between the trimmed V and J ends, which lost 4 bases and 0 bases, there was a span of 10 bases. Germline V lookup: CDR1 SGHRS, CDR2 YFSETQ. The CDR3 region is CASSPAGATNEKLFF. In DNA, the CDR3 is TGCGCCAGCAGCCCCGCAGGGGCAACTAATGAAAAACTGTTTTTT. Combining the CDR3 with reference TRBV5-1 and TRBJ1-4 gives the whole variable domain KAGVTQTPRYLIKTRGQQVTLSCSPISGHRSVSWYQQTPGQGLQFLFEYFSETQRNKGNFPGRFSGRQFSNSRSEMNVSTLELGDSALYLCASSPAGATNEKLFFGSGTQLSVL.

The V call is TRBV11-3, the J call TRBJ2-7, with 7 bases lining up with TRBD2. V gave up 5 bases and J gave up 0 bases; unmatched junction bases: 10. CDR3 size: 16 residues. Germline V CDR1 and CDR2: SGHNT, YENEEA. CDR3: CASSRPPRETSYEQYF. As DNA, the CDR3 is TGTGCCAGCAGCCGGCCGCCGCGGGAGACCTCCTACGAGCAGTACTTC.

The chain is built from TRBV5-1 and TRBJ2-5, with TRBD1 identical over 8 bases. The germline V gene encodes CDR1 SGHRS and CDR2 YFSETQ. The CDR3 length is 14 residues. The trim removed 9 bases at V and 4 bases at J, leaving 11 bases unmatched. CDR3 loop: CATKTGANGETQYF. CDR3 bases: TGCGCCACAAAGACAGGGGCCAACGGAGAGACCCAGTACTTC.

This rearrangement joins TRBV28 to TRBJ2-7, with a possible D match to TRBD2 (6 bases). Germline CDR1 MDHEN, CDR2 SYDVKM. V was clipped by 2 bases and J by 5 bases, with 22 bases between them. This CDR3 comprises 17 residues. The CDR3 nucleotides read TGTGCCAGCAGTTTACTTGTGGGTTCCGGGAGTCAGAACGAGCAGTACTTC. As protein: CASSLLVGSGSQNEQYF.

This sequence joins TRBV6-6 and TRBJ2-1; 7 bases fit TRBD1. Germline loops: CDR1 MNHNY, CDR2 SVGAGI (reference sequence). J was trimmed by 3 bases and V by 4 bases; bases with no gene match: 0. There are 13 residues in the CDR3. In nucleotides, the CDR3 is TGTGCCAGCAGTTGGGACAGCTACAATGAGCAGTTCTTC. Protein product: CASSWDSYNEQFF.

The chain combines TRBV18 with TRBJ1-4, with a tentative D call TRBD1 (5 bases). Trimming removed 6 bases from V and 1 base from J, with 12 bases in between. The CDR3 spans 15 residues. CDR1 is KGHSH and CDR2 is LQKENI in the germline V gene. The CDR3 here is CASSQTAGTNEKLFF. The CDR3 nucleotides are TGTGCCAGCTCCCAGACAGCAGGAACTAATGAAAAACTGTTTTTT.

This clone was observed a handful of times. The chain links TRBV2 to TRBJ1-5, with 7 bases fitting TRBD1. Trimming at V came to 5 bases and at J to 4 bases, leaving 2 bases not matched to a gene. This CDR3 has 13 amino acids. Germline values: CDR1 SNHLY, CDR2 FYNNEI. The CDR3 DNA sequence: TGTGCCAGCAGTAGACAGGGTAATCAGCCCCAGCATTTT. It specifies CASSRQGNQPQHF.

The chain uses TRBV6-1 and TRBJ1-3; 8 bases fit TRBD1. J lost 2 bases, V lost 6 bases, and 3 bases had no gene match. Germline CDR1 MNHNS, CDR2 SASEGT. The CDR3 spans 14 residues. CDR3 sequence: CASRPGGTGNTIYF. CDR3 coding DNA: TGTGCCAGCAGGCCAGGGGGCACTGGAAACACCATATATTTT.

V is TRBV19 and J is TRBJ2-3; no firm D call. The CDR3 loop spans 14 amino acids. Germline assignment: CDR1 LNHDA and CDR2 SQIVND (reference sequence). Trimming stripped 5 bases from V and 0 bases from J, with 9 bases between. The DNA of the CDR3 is TGTGCCAGTAGTCCCACTTCTAGCACAGATACGCAGTATTTT. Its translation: CASSPTSSTDTQYF.

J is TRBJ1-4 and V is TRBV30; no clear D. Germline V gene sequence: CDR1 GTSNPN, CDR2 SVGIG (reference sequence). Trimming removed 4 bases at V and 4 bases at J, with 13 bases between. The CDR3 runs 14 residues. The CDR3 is CAWTPNRRNEKLFF. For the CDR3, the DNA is TGTGCCTGGACCCCGAACAGACGTAATGAAAAACTGTTTTTT.

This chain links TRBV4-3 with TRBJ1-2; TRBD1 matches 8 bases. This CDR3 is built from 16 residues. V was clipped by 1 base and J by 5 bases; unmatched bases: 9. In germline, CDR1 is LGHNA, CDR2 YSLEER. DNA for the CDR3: TGCGCCAGCAGCCAAGTCGCGGCAGGGGGCGGATATGGCTACACCTTC. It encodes CASSQVAAGGGYGYTF.

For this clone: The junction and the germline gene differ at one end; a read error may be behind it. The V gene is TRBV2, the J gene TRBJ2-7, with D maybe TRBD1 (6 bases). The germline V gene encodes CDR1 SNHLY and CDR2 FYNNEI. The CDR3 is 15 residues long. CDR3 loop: CASREGQSEGYEQYF. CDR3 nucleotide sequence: TGTGCCAGCAGGGAAGGACAGTCGGAAGGCTACGAGCAGTACTTC.